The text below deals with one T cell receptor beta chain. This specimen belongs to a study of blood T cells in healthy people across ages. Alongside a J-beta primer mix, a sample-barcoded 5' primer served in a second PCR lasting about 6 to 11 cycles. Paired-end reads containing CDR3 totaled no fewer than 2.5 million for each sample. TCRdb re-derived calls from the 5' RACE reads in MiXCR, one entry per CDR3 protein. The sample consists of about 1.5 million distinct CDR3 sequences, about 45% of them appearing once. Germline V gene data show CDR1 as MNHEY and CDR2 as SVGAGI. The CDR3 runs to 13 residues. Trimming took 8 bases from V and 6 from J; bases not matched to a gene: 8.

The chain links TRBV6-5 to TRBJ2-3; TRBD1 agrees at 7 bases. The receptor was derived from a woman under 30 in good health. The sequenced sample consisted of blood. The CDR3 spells CASEDRARDTQYF. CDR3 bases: TGTGCCAGCGAAGACAGGGCTAGGGATACGCAGTATTTT.